Listed here are 4 T cell receptor beta chains from one sample, sequenced in a study of CD8+ T cells in alopecia areata. Reverse transcription of extracted RNA yielded cDNA, which provided the sequencing template. Sequenced by immunoSEQ multiplex PCR; TCRdb stores in-frame clones only, minus some. The sample comprises some 190,000 clones, more than 55% of which are singletons, and about 1.3% rests with the top ten. Treatment meaning: oral pan-JAK inhibitor, 5-10 mg twice daily. Here the sequenced sample was CD4+ T cells sorted from blood, taken at week 49, from a patient treated with tofacitinib. The receptors derive from a human donor with alopecia areata.

This clone came up a few times. The chain combines TRBV25-1 with TRBJ2-4, with D perhaps TRBD1 (6 bases). Germline CDR1 MGHDK, CDR2 SYGVNS. The CDR3 is 15 residues long. The V end lost 2 bases, the J end lost 8 bases, and 16 bases lay between the germline ends. The CDR3 nucleotides read TGTGCCAGCAGTGAACGAGGCCCCAAGGGGGACATTCAGTACTTC. Its protein product is CASSERGPKGDIQYF.

The sample holds a few counts of this clone. V and J are TRBV29-1 and TRBJ2-7; 7 nucleotides align to TRBD1. The CDR3 consists of 12 residues. Unmatched junction bases numbered 4, after V lost 8 bases and J lost 0 bases. Per the germline V gene, CDR1 is SQVTM and CDR2 is ANQGSEA. The CDR3 protein is CSIRDSSYEQYF. CDR3 nucleotides: TGCAGCATACGGGACAGCTCCTACGAGCAGTACTTC.

J is TRBJ1-2 and V is TRBV2; D remains unclear. With 1 base removed from V and 4 bases from J, the gap between germline ends came to 4 bases. Germline V gene data show CDR1 as SNHLY and CDR2 as FYNNEI. CDR3 length: 12 amino acids. CDR3 DNA sequence: TGTGCCAGCAGTGAAGTGACCTATGGCTACACCTTC. Translating it yields CASSEVTYGYTF.

The chain couples TRBV19 to TRBJ2-5, with D perhaps TRBD2 (5 bases). V dropped 3 bases and J dropped 8 bases, with 19 bases sitting between them. The CDR3 covers 15 residues. Germline V gene data show CDR1 as LNHDA and CDR2 as SQIVND (reference sequence). The CDR3 protein is CASSINGVPAETQYF. In DNA, the CDR3 is TGTGCCAGTAGTATTAACGGGGTCCCCGCTGAAACCCAGTACTTC.